Presented here are 9 T cell receptor beta chains from one specimen sequenced in a study of T cells in Graves' hyperthyroidism and ophthalmopathy. TCR beta CDR3 region amplification was performed from RNA transcripts. HTBI primers drove first-round RT-PCR of the TCR CDR3. TCRdb recomputed calls from the multiplex PCR reads with MiXCR, one row per CDR3 protein. This table holds nearly 750,000 distinct CDR3 sequences, 30% to 40% found once. Material: blood. These receptors came from a woman between 35 and 50 years old with Graves' hyperthyroidism.

This clonotype showed up many times. V is TRBV29-1 and J is TRBJ1-5, with unresolved D. Germline-derived CDR1 and CDR2 are SQVTM and ANQGSEA. The CDR3 runs to 13 residues. Trimming pared 5 bases from V and 6 bases from J, leaving 14 bases between. The CDR3 protein is CSVSGLGGQPQHF. CDR3 sequence (DNA): TGCAGCGTTTCTGGCCTTGGTGGTCAGCCCCAGCATTTT.

The chain couples TRBV9 to TRBJ2-1; TRBD2 aligns across 10 bases. The CDR3 covers 15 residues. Germline V gene data show CDR1 as SGDLS and CDR2 as YYNGEE. V was clipped by 5 bases and J by 10 bases; unmatched bases: 12. Written as DNA, the CDR3 is TGTGCCAGCAGTCGGACGGGACTAGCGTTCGAAGAGCAGTTCTTC. The encoded protein is CASSRTGLAFEEQFF.

This clonotype was seen a single time. CDR3 in amino acids: CASSSKTGELNQPQHF. In nucleotides, the CDR3 is TGTGCCAGCAGCTCGAAGACAGGGGAGTTAAATCAGCCCCAGCATTTT. V and J are TRBV7-8 and TRBJ1-5, with 8 bases lining up with TRBD1. The CDR3 has 16 residues. Trimming took 4 bases from V and 4 from J; bases not matched to a gene: 9. Germline lookup yields CDR1 SGHVS and CDR2 FQNEAQ. The full variable domain, completed using reference TRBV7-8 and TRBJ1-5, is GAGVSQSPRYKVAKRGQDVALRCDPISGHVSLFWYQQALGQGPEFLTYFQNEAQLDKSGLPSDRFFAERPEGSVSTLKIQRTQQEDSAVYLCASSSKTGELNQPQHFGDGTRLSIL.

The sample holds many counts of this clonotype. The chain links TRBV19 to TRBJ1-6, with 8 bases aligning to TRBD1. CDR1 and CDR2 from the germline V gene are LNHDA and SQIVND (reference sequence). This CDR3 region has 16 residues. After removal of 3 bases from V and 10 bases from J, the junction contained 11 bases not matched to a gene. The CDR3 reads CASSMGQGAGISPLHF. CDR3 in DNA: TGTGCCAGTAGTATGGGGCAGGGGGCCGGAATATCACCCCTCCACTTT.

Turning to this clonotype: A junction boundary mismatches the germline segment, possibly from a read error. The V gene is TRBV10-3, the J gene TRBJ1-5, with TRBD1 matching over 7 bases. Germline V gives CDR1 ENHRY, CDR2 SYGVKD. This CDR3 is built from 16 residues. The CDR3 spells CASSEGGGNSNQPQHF. In DNA, the CDR3 is TGTGCCAGCAGTGAAGGGGGCGGGAACAGCAATCAGCCCCAGCATTTT.

The chain combines TRBV7-9 with TRBJ1-5; TRBD1 is a possible D gene (6 bases). Germline V gene data show CDR1 as SEHNR and CDR2 as FQNEAQ (reference sequence). This CDR3 is built from 13 residues. Trimming pared 4 bases from V and 11 bases from J, leaving 15 bases between. In DNA form, the CDR3 reads TGTGCCAGCAGCTGGACAGTAGAAGAGACCCAGCATTTT. This gives the protein CASSWTVEETQHF.

A word on this clonotype: A much larger clonotype is one base distant, so this may be a read error. The V gene is TRBV7-3, the J gene TRBJ1-4; 8 nucleotides match TRBD2. Gene TRBJ2-2 matches the end of the DNA better, so the J call may be wrong. The CDR3 spans 15 residues. Germline CDR1 and CDR2: SGHTA and FQGTGA. CDR3 nucleotide sequence: TGTGCCAGCAGCCGGGGACTAGGGGGGATCGGGGAGCTGTTTTTT. It translates to CASSRGLGGIGELFF.

This clonotype was counted ten times or more. The chain recombines TRBV6-2 or TRBV6-3 with TRBJ1-1; no clear D. V was pared by 7 bases and J by 11 bases, with 20 bases between. The CDR3 consists of 13 residues. Germline V gives CDR1 MNHEY, CDR2 SVGEGT. CDR3 in amino acids: CASTRVGLTEAFF. The DNA for the CDR3 is TGTGCCAGCACCCGGGTAGGACTCACAGAGGCTTTCTTT.

This clonotype was picked up a small number of times. The junction and the germline gene differ at one end; a read error may be behind it. The J gene is TRBJ2-7, the V gene TRBV10-3, with D possibly TRBD2 on 6 matching bases. In germline, CDR1 is ENHRY, CDR2 SYGVKD. The CDR3 loop spans 17 amino acids. CDR3 region: CASSYSPLRGAAYEQYF. CDR3 in DNA: TGTGCCAGCAGTTACTCCCCCCTTCGCGGGGCCGCTTACGAGCAGTACTTC.